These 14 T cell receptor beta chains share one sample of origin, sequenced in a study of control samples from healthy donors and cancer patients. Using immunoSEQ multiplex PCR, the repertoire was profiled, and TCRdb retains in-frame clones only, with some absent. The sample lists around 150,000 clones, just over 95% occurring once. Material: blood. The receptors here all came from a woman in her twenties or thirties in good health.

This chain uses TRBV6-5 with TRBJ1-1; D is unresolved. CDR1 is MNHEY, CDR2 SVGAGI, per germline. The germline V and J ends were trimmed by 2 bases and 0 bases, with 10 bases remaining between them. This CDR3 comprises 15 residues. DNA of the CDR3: TGTGCCAGCAGTTACAGCCGCGGGATGAACACTGAAGCTTTCTTT. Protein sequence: CASSYSRGMNTEAFF.

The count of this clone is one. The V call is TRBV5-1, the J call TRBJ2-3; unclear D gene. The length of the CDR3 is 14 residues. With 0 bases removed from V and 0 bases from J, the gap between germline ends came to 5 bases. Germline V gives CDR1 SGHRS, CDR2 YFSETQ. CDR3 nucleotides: TGCGCCAGCAGCTTGGTTCCCAGCACAGATACGCAGTATTTT. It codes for CASSLVPSTDTQYF.

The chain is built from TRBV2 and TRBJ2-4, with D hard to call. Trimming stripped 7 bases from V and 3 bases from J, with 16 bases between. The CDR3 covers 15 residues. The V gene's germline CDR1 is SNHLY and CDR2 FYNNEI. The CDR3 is CASTRSFVSKNIQYF. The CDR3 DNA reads TGTGCCAGCACCCGAAGCTTTGTTAGCAAAAACATTCAGTACTTC.

CDR3 region: CASSKGLAGGQEQFF. The CDR3 DNA sequence: TGTGCCAGCAGCAAGGGACTAGCGGGGGGTCAAGAGCAGTTCTTC. V gene TRBV5-4 combines with J gene TRBJ2-1; 15 positions agree with TRBD2. This CDR3 spans 15 amino acids. V was clipped by 4 bases and J by 10 bases; unmatched bases: 6. The germline V gene has CDR1 SGHNT and CDR2 YYREEE (reference sequence).

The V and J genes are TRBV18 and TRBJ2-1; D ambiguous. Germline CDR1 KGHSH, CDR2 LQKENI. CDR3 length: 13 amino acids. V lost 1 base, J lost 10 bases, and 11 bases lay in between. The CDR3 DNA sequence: TGTGCCAGCTCACCACAGATGGTCCCGGAGCAGTTCTTC. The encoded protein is CASSPQMVPEQFF.

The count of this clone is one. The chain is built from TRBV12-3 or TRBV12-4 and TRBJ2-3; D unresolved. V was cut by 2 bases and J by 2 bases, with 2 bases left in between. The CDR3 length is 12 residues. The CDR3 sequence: CASSLITDTQYF. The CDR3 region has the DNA TGTGCCAGCAGTTTAATCACAGATACGCAGTATTTT.

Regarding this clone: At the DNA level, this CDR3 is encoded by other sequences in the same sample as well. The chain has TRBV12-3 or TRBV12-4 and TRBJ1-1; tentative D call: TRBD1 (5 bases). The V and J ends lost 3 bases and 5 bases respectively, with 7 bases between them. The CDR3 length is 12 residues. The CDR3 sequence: CASSFGGTEAFF. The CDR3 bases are TGTGCCAGCAGTTTTGGGGGTACTGAAGCTTTCTTT.

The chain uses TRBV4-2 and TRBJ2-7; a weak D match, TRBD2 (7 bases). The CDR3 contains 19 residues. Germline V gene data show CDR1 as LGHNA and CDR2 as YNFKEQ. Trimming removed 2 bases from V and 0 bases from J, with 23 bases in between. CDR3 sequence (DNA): TGTGCCAGCAGCCAACTTTTGGGGGCTAAGCGGGGTCTCTCCTACGAGCAGTACTTC. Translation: CASSQLLGAKRGLSYEQYF.

CDR3 sequence reads: CASSHSPSQRGRGTEAFF. CDR3 nucleotides: TGCGCCAGCAGCCACTCCCCCTCCCAGAGGGGGCGGGGTACTGAAGCTTTCTTT. The chain carries TRBV4-1 and TRBJ1-1, with 7 nucleotides matching TRBD1. V trimming: 3 bases; J trimming: 5 bases; junction bases outside the gene matches: 18. The CDR3 has 18 residues. Germline values: CDR1 MGHRA, CDR2 YSYEKL.

CDR3 bases: TGTGCCAGCAGTCTCTCGGCATCTTCTGGCTACACCTTC. Translation gives CASSLSASSGYTF. The chain combines TRBV27 with TRBJ1-2; no clear D. There are 13 residues in the CDR3. Germline values: CDR1 MNHEY, CDR2 SMNVEV (reference sequence). Trimming shortened V by 5 bases and J by 7 bases, and 14 bases separated the two germline ends.

For the CDR3, the DNA is TGCGCCAGCAGCCAACGGGTGGATTCACCCCTCCACTTT. Protein: CASSQRVDSPLHF. V gene TRBV4-1 combines with J gene TRBJ1-6; D call uncertain. V was pared by 2 bases and J by 8 bases, with 7 bases between. Germline-derived CDR1 and CDR2 are MGHRA and YSYEKL. This CDR3 is 13 amino acids long.

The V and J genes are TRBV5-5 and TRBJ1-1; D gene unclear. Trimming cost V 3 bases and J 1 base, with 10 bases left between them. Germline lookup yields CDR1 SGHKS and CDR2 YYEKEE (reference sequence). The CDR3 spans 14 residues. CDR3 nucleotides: TGTGCCAGCAGCTCTGGCGTGGGGAACACTGAAGCTTTCTTT. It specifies CASSSGVGNTEAFF. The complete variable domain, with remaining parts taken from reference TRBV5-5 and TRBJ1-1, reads DAGVTQSPTHLIKTRGQQVTLRCSPISGHKSVSWYQQVLGQGPQFIFQYYEKEERGRGNFPDRFSARQFPNYSSELNVNALLLGDSALYLCASSSGVGNTEAFFGQGTRLTVV.

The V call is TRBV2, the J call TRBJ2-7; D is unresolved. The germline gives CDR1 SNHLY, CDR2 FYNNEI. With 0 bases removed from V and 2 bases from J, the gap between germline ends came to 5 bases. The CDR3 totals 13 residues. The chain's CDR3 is CASSEAGTYEQYF. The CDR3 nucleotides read TGTGCCAGCAGTGAAGCCGGTACCTACGAGCAGTACTTC.

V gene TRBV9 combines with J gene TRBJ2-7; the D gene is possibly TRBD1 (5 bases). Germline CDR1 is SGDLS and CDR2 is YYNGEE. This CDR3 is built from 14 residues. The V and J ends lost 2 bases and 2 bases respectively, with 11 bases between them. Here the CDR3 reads CASSVLDTTYEQYF. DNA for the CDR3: TGTGCCAGCAGCGTCTTGGACACGACCTACGAGCAGTACTTC.